This T cell receptor beta chain was recorded in a study of blood T cell repertoires in COVID-19. Per the original methods: Reference gene primer amplification in the assay estimated nucleated cell counts. The data were produced by immunoSEQ multiplex PCR, yet TCRdb's version contains in-frame clones alone and is incomplete. That table supplies the V and J calls and clone size; D and trimming were determined from the DNA. This repertoire shows 62,000 or so clones, over 75% found once; its top ten account for approximately 5.1%. V dropped 4 bases and J dropped 0 bases, with 10 bases sitting between them. The germline CDR1 and CDR2 sequences are MNHEY and SMNVEV (reference sequence). The CDR3 has 15 amino acids.

The rearrangement links TRBV27 to TRBJ1-3, with unresolved D. The specimen sequenced was peripheral blood. The source is a human donor in a cohort sampled during active COVID-19. Here the CDR3 reads CASSSEEHSGNTIYF. The CDR3, as DNA: TGTGCCAGCAGTTCCGAAGAACACTCTGGAAACACCATATATTTT.